This T cell receptor beta chain was captured by sequencing in a study of T-cell reconstitution after alpha-beta-depleted transplantation in children (TCRdb year 2016). Broadly, across the study: Using TCR repertoire profiling, the study followed T-cell immune reconstitution in a quantitative way in children after TCRalphabeta/CD19-depleted allogeneic hematopoietic cell transplantation. The paper as a whole reports these results and caveats: In some patients, the high TCRbeta diversity seen at day 60 was put down to recipient T cells and intrathymic progenitors that had survived conditioning. About two months after transplant, the apparently early recovery of alphabetaT-cell counts reportedly depended on just several hundred clones that had expanded rapidly and came from non-depleted graft cells. The frequencies of hyperexpanded clones fell over the following months, and after one year, T-cell counts and TCRbeta diversity were mostly attributed to newly produced T cells.

The sample's treatment or condition, from its label and the paper: allogeneic hematopoietic cell transplantation with graft depleted of TCRalphabeta T cells and CD19 B cells. The transplant recipients were children given TCRalphabeta/CD19-depleted allogeneic hematopoietic cell grafts. The CDR3 contains 13 residues, cysteine and phenylalanine counted. Just the 39-base CDR3 DNA is kept, in frame starting at base 1. Unmatched junction bases come to 4, with V trimmed by 6 bases and J by 5 bases. CDR1 and CDR2, per the germline V gene, are ENHRY and SYGVKD. Library generation was performed with PCR. TCRdb lists the instrument as Illumina HiSeq 2500. TCR libraries were prepared with molecular barcoding, using unique molecular identifiers to normalize TCRbeta repertoire quantification. TCRdb ran its own pipeline on the public reads, namely fastp trimming at Q25 and MiXCR clone calling, and kept in-frame beta chains. Under each unique CDR3 protein, matching rows form one entry showing the most common genes and DNA. The sample profile shows hundreds of thousands of distinct CDR3 sequences; roughly 8.2% of them were found once. The ten largest clones take up 6% to 7% of the sample.

This clonotype was seen more than once but under ten times. Its antigen has not been determined. No clone much larger than this one lies a single base away; base qualities are absent. The material sequenced was PBMCs, mostly from graft donor cells, taken 180 days after TCRalphabeta/CD19-depleted stem cell transplant. This receptor chain uses TRBV10-3 and TRBJ2-7, with 10 bases matching TRBD1. The clonotype originates from a male patient younger than 18 who had a stem cell transplant for acute lymphoblastic leukemia, so the T cells may come from the graft donor. The nucleotide sequence is given as TGTGCCATCAGACTGACAGGGGGCGACGAGCAGTACTTC. Its amino acids are CAIRLTGGDEQYF.